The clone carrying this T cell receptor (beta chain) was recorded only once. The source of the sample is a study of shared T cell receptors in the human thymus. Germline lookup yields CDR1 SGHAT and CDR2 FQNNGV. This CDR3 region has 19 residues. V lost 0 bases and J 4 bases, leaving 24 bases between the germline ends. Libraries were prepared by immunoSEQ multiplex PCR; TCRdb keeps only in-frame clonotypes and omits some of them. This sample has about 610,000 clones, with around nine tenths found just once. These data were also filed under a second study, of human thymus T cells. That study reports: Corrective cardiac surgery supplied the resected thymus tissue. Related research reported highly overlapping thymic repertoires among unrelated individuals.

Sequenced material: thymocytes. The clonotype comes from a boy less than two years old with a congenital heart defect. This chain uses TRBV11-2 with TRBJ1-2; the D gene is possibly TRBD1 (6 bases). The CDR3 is CASSLDLVGGLGMSYGYTF. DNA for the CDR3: TGTGCCAGCAGCTTAGATCTGGTCGGGGGGCTCGGAATGTCCTATGGCTACACCTTC.